This T cell receptor (beta chain) derives from a study of tumor and adjacent non-tumor tissue in lung cancer. Study in general: The cohort had 12 to 13 adenocarcinoma, a couple of squamous cell and 1 small cell patients. Study results and limitations: Tumor TCR diversity, when higher, was linked to shorter survival.

This CDR3 has 17 residues. The germline V gene has CDR1 SGHAT and CDR2 FQNNGV. RNA was extracted from bulk tissue without any cell sorting. Newly diagnosed lung cancer patients had thoracic surgery in China, August–late 2014, without prior chemotherapy. The library came from three nested PCR rounds adapted from ARM-PCR protocols. TCRdb reprocessed the multiplex PCR reads via MiXCR and lists one record per CDR3 protein. The sample has about 79,000 distinct CDR3 sequences; roughly 72% are singletons. Turning to this clonotype: Its antigen is currently unknown. One end of the junction varies from germline; a read error may be responsible.

Source material: lung tumor tissue. The chain joins TRBV11-2 to TRBJ2-1, with TRBD2 matching 11 bases. The source is a woman aged 40 to 49 with non-small cell lung cancer. The CDR3: CASAKSTSGSSYNEKFF. The DNA for the CDR3 is TGTGCCAGCGCCAAAAGTACTAGCGGGAGCTCCTACAATGAGAAGTTCTTC.